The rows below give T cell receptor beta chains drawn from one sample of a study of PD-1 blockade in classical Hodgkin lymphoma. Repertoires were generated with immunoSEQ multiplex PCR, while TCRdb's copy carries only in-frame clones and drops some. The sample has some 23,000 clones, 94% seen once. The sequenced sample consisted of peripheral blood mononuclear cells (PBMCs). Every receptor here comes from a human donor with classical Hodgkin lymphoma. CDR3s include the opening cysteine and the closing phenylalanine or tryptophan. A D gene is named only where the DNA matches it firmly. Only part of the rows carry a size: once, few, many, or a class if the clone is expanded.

CDR3 protein: CASSESTSGALSEQYF
CDR3 DNA: TGCGCCAGCAGTGAGTCTACTAGCGGGGCCTTATCCGAGCAGTACTTC
D gene: TRBD2
clone size: few
V gene: TRBV10-1
J gene: TRBJ2-7

CDR3 protein: CAWSVRQKETQYF
CDR3 DNA: TGTGCCTGGAGTGTACGGCAGAAAGAGACCCAGTACTTC
D gene: .
clone size: .
V gene: TRBV30
J gene: TRBJ2-5

CDR3 protein: CASSQEFYGGGELETQYF
CDR3 DNA: TGCGCCAGCAGCCAAGAATTCTACGGCGGGGGCGAGCTAGAGACCCAGTACTTC
D gene: .
clone size: .
V gene: TRBV4-3
J gene: TRBJ2-5

CDR3 protein: CASRHTGDSYGYTF
CDR3 DNA: TGTGCCAGCAGGCATACAGGGGATAGCTATGGCTACACCTTC
D gene: TRBD1
clone size: .
V gene: TRBV7-2
J gene: TRBJ1-2

CDR3 protein: CASSLGYGYEQYF
CDR3 DNA: TGCGCCAGCAGCTTGGGTTACGGCTACGAGCAGTACTTC
D gene: .
clone size: .
V gene: TRBV5-1
J gene: TRBJ2-7

CDR3 protein: CASSQPGLAVNEQYF
CDR3 DNA: TGTGCCAGCAGCCAACCGGGACTAGCGGTTAACGAGCAGTACTTC
D gene: TRBD2
clone size: .
V gene: TRBV4-2
J gene: TRBJ2-7

CDR3 protein: CASSLDSNQPQHF
CDR3 DNA: TGTGCCAGCAGCTTGGACAGCAATCAGCCCCAGCATTTT
D gene: .
clone size: .
V gene: TRBV6-5
J gene: TRBJ1-5

CDR3 protein: CASSVGQNTGELFF
CDR3 DNA: TGTGCCAGCAGCGTAGGGCAGAACACCGGGGAGCTGTTTTTT
D gene: .
clone size: .
V gene: TRBV9
J gene: TRBJ2-2

CDR3 protein: CASSLNDYPYEQYF
CDR3 DNA: TGTGCCAGCAGCTTAAATGACTACCCCTACGAGCAGTACTTC
D gene: .
clone size: .
V gene: TRBV7-9
J gene: TRBJ2-7

CDR3 protein: CASSSPTGEQPGTQYF
CDR3 DNA: TGTGCCAGCAGTTCCCCGACTGGGGAGCAACCGGGGACCCAGTACTTC
D gene: .
clone size: few
V gene: TRBV27
J gene: TRBJ2-5

CDR3 protein: CAISEDRVTEAFF
CDR3 DNA: TGTGCCATCAGTGAGGACAGGGTCACTGAAGCTTTCTTT
D gene: TRBD1
clone size: .
V gene: TRBV10-3
J gene: TRBJ1-1

CDR3 protein: CASSYTRQGYEQYF
CDR3 DNA: TGTGCCAGCAGTTACACCAGACAGGGGTACGAGCAGTACTTC
D gene: TRBD1
clone size: .
V gene: TRBV6-5
J gene: TRBJ2-7

CDR3 protein: CASSQSGTGQFGHTF
CDR3 DNA: TGCGCCAGCAGCCAATCCGGGACAGGGCAATTTGGCCACACCTTC
D gene: TRBD1
clone size: once
V gene: TRBV5-1
J gene: TRBJ1-2

CDR3 protein: CAGRKGGSDTQYF
CDR3 DNA: TGTGCCGGACGAAAAGGGGGCTCAGATACGCAGTATTTT
D gene: TRBD1
clone size: .
V gene: TRBV2
J gene: TRBJ2-3

CDR3 protein: CASNERTNHEQYF
CDR3 DNA: TGCGCCAGCAACGAACGGACCAACCACGAGCAGTACTTC
D gene: .
clone size: .
V gene: TRBV5-1
J gene: TRBJ2-7

CDR3 protein: CASSPQGQGGNYGYTF
CDR3 DNA: TGTGCCAGCAGCCCTCAGGGACAGGGAGGAAACTATGGCTACACCTTC
D gene: TRBD1
clone size: .
V gene: TRBV7-2
J gene: TRBJ1-2

CDR3 protein: CASSVRTSGSTQYF
CDR3 DNA: TGTGCCAGCAGCGTTAGGACTAGCGGGAGTACGCAGTATTTT
D gene: TRBD2
clone size: .
V gene: TRBV9
J gene: TRBJ2-3

CDR3 protein: CASSLSDGPTDTQYF
CDR3 DNA: TGTGCCAGCAGCTTAAGTGACGGACCCACAGATACGCAGTATTTT
D gene: .
clone size: .
V gene: TRBV7-6
J gene: TRBJ2-3

CDR3 protein: CASSQDWASGRVGQFF
CDR3 DNA: TGCGCCAGCAGCCAAGATTGGGCTAGCGGGCGCGTGGGGCAGTTCTTC
D gene: TRBD2
clone size: .
V gene: TRBV4-3
J gene: TRBJ2-1

CDR3 protein: CAINRDRGTDTQYF
CDR3 DNA: TGTGCCATCAATCGGGACAGGGGTACAGATACGCAGTATTTT
D gene: TRBD1
clone size: .
V gene: TRBV10-3
J gene: TRBJ2-3

CDR3 protein: CASSLAGGIDTQYF
CDR3 DNA: TGTGCCAGCAGTCTAGCGGGGGGGATTGATACGCAGTATTTT
D gene: TRBD2
clone size: .
V gene: TRBV6-4
J gene: TRBJ2-3

CDR3 protein: CASSASLTDTTDTQYF
CDR3 DNA: TGTGCCAGCAGCGCCTCCCTGACGGACACAACAGATACGCAGTATTTT
D gene: .
clone size: .
V gene: TRBV9
J gene: TRBJ2-3

CDR3 protein: CASSPTRVGAFF
CDR3 DNA: TGTGCCAGCAGCCCAACCAGGGTTGGGGCTTTCTTT
D gene: .
clone size: .
V gene: TRBV11-2
J gene: TRBJ1-1

CDR3 protein: CAWSRGRATDTQYF
CDR3 DNA: TGTGCCTGGAGTCGGGGGCGGGCCACAGATACGCAGTATTTT
D gene: .
clone size: .
V gene: TRBV30
J gene: TRBJ2-3

CDR3 protein: CAISGGQGTNTEAFF
CDR3 DNA: TGTGCCATCAGTGGCGGACAGGGTACGAACACTGAAGCTTTCTTT
D gene: TRBD1
clone size: .
V gene: TRBV10-3
J gene: TRBJ1-1

CDR3 protein: CASSYGQEYEQYF
CDR3 DNA: TGTGCCAGCAGTTACGGACAGGAGTACGAGCAGTACTTC
D gene: TRBD1
clone size: .
V gene: TRBV6-5
J gene: TRBJ2-7

CDR3 protein: CASSPTLTPYTDTQYF
CDR3 DNA: TGTGCCAGCAGCCCGACCCTGACTCCTTACACAGATACGCAGTATTTT
D gene: .
clone size: .
V gene: TRBV2
J gene: TRBJ2-3

CDR3 protein: CASSLHRLADTQYF
CDR3 DNA: TGTGCCAGCAGTCTACATAGACTCGCGGATACGCAGTATTTT
D gene: .
clone size: .
V gene: TRBV6-5
J gene: TRBJ2-3

CDR3 protein: CASSYPSRPSSYNEQFF
CDR3 DNA: TGCGCCAGCAGCTACCCGTCGCGCCCAAGCTCCTACAATGAGCAGTTCTTC
D gene: .
clone size: once
V gene: TRBV5-1
J gene: TRBJ2-1

CDR3 protein: CASNRGGPGNTIYF
CDR3 DNA: TGTGCCAGCAACCGGGGCGGTCCTGGAAACACCATATATTTT
D gene: .
clone size: .
V gene: TRBV2
J gene: TRBJ1-3

CDR3 protein: CASSLVGGSYEQYF
CDR3 DNA: TGTGCCAGCAGCTTAGTCGGGGGCTCCTACGAGCAGTACTTC
D gene: .
clone size: .
V gene: TRBV7-2
J gene: TRBJ2-7

CDR3 protein: CASSKEGRGTEAFF
CDR3 DNA: TGTGCCAGCAGCAAAGAAGGCAGGGGAACTGAAGCTTTCTTT
D gene: .
clone size: .
V gene: TRBV11-2
J gene: TRBJ1-1

CDR3 protein: CASSRDRGQGTYEQYF
CDR3 DNA: TGTGCCAGCAGTAGAGACAGGGGGCAGGGGACCTACGAGCAGTACTTC
D gene: TRBD1
clone size: .
V gene: TRBV25-1
J gene: TRBJ2-7

CDR3 protein: CASSEAVFRDEAFF
CDR3 DNA: TGTGCCAGCAGTGAAGCCGTCTTCAGAGATGAAGCTTTCTTT
D gene: .
clone size: .
V gene: TRBV6-1
J gene: TRBJ1-1

CDR3 protein: CASSQITDTQYF
CDR3 DNA: TGTGCCAGCAGCCAGATCACAGATACGCAGTATTTT
D gene: .
clone size: once
V gene: TRBV7-9
J gene: TRBJ2-3

CDR3 protein: CACTGTLNTEAFF
CDR3 DNA: TGTGCCTGTACCGGGACGTTGAACACTGAAGCTTTCTTT
D gene: .
clone size: .
V gene: TRBV30
J gene: TRBJ1-1

CDR3 protein: CASSQDLDTEAFF
CDR3 DNA: TGCGCCAGCAGCCAAGATTTAGACACTGAAGCTTTCTTT
D gene: .
clone size: .
V gene: TRBV4-3
J gene: TRBJ1-1

CDR3 protein: CASSLERGRSYEQYF
CDR3 DNA: TGTGCCAGCAGCTTAGAGCGGGGCCGCTCCTACGAGCAGTACTTC
D gene: .
clone size: .
V gene: TRBV11-3
J gene: TRBJ2-7

CDR3 protein: CASSSGPYSNQPQHF
CDR3 DNA: TGTGCCAGCAGCTCCGGACCATATAGCAATCAGCCCCAGCATTTT
D gene: .
clone size: .
V gene: TRBV7-2
J gene: TRBJ1-5

CDR3 protein: CASSTGNSYEQYF
CDR3 DNA: TGTGCCAGTTCAACAGGCAACTCCTACGAGCAGTACTTC
D gene: .
clone size: .
V gene: TRBV7-2
J gene: TRBJ2-7

CDR3 protein: CASYLDPPYGYTF
CDR3 DNA: TGTGCCAGCTACCTGGATCCTCCCTATGGCTACACCTTC
D gene: .
clone size: .
V gene: TRBV6-1
J gene: TRBJ1-2

CDR3 protein: CASSLASGTQETQYF
CDR3 DNA: TGCGCCAGCAGCTTGGCTAGCGGGACTCAAGAGACCCAGTACTTC
D gene: TRBD2
clone size: .
V gene: TRBV5-1
J gene: TRBJ2-5

CDR3 protein: CASAPTGSYGYTF
CDR3 DNA: TGTGCCAGTGCTCCGACAGGGAGCTATGGCTACACCTTC
D gene: TRBD1
clone size: .
V gene: TRBV19
J gene: TRBJ1-2

CDR3 protein: CASRAGAETGELFF
CDR3 DNA: TGTGCCAGCAGGGCGGGAGCGGAAACCGGGGAGCTGTTTTTT
D gene: TRBD2
clone size: .
V gene: TRBV9
J gene: TRBJ2-2

CDR3 protein: CASPNEEIAFF
CDR3 DNA: TGCGCCAGCCCGAATGAGGAGATAGCTTTCTTT
D gene: .
clone size: .
V gene: TRBV10-1
J gene: TRBJ1-1

CDR3 protein: CASSPLTGVNEKLFF
CDR3 DNA: TGTGCCAGCAGCCCATTGACAGGGGTAAATGAAAAACTGTTTTTT
D gene: TRBD1
clone size: .
V gene: TRBV7-6
J gene: TRBJ1-4

CDR3 protein: CGRGSLAGSGANVLTF
CDR3 DNA: TGTGGGAGGGGCAGTCTGGCGGGGTCTGGGGCCAACGTCCTGACTTTC
D gene: .
clone size: .
V gene: TRBV30
J gene: TRBJ2-6

CDR3 protein: CASSTIQGSGTEAFF
CDR3 DNA: TGCGCCAGCAGCACCATACAGGGGTCGGGCACTGAAGCTTTCTTT
D gene: TRBD1
clone size: once
V gene: TRBV5-1
J gene: TRBJ1-1

CDR3 protein: CAWSEVASGNTIYF
CDR3 DNA: TGTGCCTGGAGCGAGGTGGCCTCTGGAAACACCATATATTTT
D gene: .
clone size: .
V gene: TRBV30
J gene: TRBJ1-3

CDR3 protein: CASSALASSYNEQFF
CDR3 DNA: TGTGCCAGCAGTGCTCTAGCGTCCTCCTACAATGAGCAGTTCTTC
D gene: .
clone size: .
V gene: TRBV27
J gene: TRBJ2-1

CDR3 protein: CASIPGEGNSPLHF
CDR3 DNA: TGTGCCAGCATCCCTGGGGAGGGTAATTCACCCCTCCACTTT
D gene: .
clone size: few
V gene: TRBV25-1
J gene: TRBJ1-6

CDR3 protein: CASSFPPGSGTGELFF
CDR3 DNA: TGTGCCAGCAGTTTCCCGCCAGGGTCGGGCACCGGGGAGCTGTTTTTT
D gene: .
clone size: .
V gene: TRBV6-5
J gene: TRBJ2-2